The clone carrying this T cell receptor beta chain came up a few times. Its target is not known. In the naive CD8 group, cells lacked CD45RO and were positively selected for CCR7, so terminally differentiated effector memory CD45RA+ cells were left out. This specimen belongs to a study of shared clonotypes between healthy human individuals. Study findings and constraints: Relative to clonotypes present in all four donors, those not shared had lower generation probabilities. The sharing of 4.5% to 6.5% of naive CD4 clonotypes was seen across a few donors.

Assay: immunoSEQ multiplex PCR; the TCRdb copy retains only in-frame clones and omits some. The sample yields over 2,000,000 clones, about 93% seen once. From germline, CDR1 is SQVTM and CDR2 ANQGSEA. This CDR3 spans 13 amino acids. V shed 6 bases and J shed 3 bases, with 14 bases lying between them. The sample was naive CD8+ T cells from PBMCs. The sequence came from a man aged 18 to 29 in good health. Some clones in this sample may be carry-over from other donors' samples. The chain uses TRBV29-1 and TRBJ1-1; tentative D call: TRBD1 (5 bases). CDR3 sequence (DNA): TGCAGCGTCCGGGCCGGAGGGGACACTGAAGCTTTCTTT. Residues: CSVRAGGDTEAFF. The full variable domain, completed using reference TRBV29-1 and TRBJ1-1, is SAVISQKPSRDICQRGTSLTIQCQVDSQVTMMFWYRQQPGQSLTLIATANQGSEATYESGFVIDKFPISRPNLTFSTLTVSNMSPEDSSIYLCSVRAGGDTEAFFGQGTRLTVV.